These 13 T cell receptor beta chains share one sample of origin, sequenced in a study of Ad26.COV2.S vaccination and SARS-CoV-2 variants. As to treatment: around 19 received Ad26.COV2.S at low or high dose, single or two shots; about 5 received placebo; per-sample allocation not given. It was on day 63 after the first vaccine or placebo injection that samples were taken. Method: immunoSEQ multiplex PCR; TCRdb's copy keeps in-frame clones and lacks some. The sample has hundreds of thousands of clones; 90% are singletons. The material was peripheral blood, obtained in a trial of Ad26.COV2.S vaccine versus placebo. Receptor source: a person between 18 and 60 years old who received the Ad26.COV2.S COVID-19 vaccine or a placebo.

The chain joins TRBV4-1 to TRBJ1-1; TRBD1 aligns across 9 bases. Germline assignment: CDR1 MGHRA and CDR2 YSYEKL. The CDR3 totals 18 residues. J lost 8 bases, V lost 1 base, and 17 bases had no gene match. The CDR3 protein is CASSQVLGQGFVLPEAFF. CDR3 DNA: TGCGCCAGCAGCCAAGTCTTAGGACAGGGGTTTGTCCTCCCCGAAGCTTTCTTT.

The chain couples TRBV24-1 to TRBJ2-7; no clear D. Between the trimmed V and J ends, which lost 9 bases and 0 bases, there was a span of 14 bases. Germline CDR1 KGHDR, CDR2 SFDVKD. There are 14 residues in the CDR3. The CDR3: CATAATRSSYEQYF. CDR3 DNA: TGTGCCACCGCCGCTACCCGCAGCTCCTACGAGCAGTACTTC.

This chain's CDR3 is CASSLGIRTYSYNEQFF. CDR3 DNA sequence: TGCGCCAGCAGCTTGGGAATAAGGACATACTCCTACAATGAGCAGTTCTTC. V usage is TRBV5-1 and J usage is TRBJ2-1; perhaps TRBD1 as D (5 bases). CDR1 and CDR2 (germline): SGHRS, YFSETQ. V lost 0 bases to trimming and J lost 0 bases, with 13 bases between them. The CDR3 covers 17 residues.

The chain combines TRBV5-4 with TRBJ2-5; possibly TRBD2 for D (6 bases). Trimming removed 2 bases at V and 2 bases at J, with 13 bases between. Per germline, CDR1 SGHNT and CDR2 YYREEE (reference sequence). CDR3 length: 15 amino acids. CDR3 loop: CASSFSSEGQETQYF. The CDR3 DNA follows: TGTGCCAGCAGCTTTTCTAGCGAGGGGCAAGAGACCCAGTACTTC.

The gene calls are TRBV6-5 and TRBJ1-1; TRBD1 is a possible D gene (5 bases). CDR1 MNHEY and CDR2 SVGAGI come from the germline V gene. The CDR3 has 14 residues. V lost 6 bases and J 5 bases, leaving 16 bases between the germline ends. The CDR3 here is CASSHKGQGTEAFF. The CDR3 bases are TGTGCCAGCAGCCACAAGGGGCAGGGAACTGAAGCTTTCTTT.

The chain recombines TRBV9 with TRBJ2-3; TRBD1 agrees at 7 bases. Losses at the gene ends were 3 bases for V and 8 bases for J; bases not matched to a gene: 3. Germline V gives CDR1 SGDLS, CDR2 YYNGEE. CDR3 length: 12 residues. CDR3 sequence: CASSGQGVTQYF. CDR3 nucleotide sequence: TGTGCCAGCAGCGGACAGGGAGTTACGCAGTATTTT. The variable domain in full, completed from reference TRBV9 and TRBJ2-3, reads DSGVTQTPKHLITATGQRVTLRCSPRSGDLSVYWYQQSLDQGLQFLIQYYNGEERAKGNILERFSAQQFPDLHSELNLSSLELGDSALYFCASSGQGVTQYFGPGTRLTVL.

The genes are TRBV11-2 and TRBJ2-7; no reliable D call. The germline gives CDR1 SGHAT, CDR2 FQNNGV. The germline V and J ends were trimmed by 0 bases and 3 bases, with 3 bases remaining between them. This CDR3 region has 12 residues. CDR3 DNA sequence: TGTGCCAGCAGCTTAGATTACTACGAGCAGTACTTC. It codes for CASSLDYYEQYF.

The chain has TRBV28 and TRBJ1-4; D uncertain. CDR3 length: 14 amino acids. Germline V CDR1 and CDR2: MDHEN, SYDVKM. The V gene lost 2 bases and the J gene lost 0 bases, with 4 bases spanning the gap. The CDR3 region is CASSLGSTNEKLFF. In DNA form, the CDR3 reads TGTGCCAGCAGTTTAGGGTCAACTAATGAAAAACTGTTTTTT.

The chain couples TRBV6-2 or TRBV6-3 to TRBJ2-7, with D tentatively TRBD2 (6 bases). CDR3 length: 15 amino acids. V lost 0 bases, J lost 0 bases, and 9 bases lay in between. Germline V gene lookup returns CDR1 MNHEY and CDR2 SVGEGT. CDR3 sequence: CASSYSAGSSYEQYF. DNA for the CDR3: TGTGCCAGCAGTTACTCGGCGGGGAGCTCCTACGAGCAGTACTTC.

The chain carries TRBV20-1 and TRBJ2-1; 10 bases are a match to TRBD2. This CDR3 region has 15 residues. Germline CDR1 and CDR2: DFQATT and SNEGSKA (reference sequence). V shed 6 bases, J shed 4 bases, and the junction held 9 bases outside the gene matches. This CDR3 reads CSASGLAGVYNEQFF. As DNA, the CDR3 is TGCAGTGCCAGTGGGCTAGCGGGAGTTTACAATGAGCAGTTCTTC.

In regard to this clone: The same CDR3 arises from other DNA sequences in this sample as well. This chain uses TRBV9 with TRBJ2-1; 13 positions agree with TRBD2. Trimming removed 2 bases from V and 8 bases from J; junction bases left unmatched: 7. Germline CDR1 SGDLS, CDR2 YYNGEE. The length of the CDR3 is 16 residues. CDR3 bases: TGTGCCAGCAGCGTCGCGGGGACTAGCGGGATGGATGAGCAGTTCTTC. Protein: CASSVAGTSGMDEQFF.

The CDR3, as DNA: TGTGCCAGCAGCTTACTCCAACGGGAGCAGTACTTC. Amino acid sequence: CASSLLQREQYF. The chain couples TRBV7-9 to TRBJ2-7; D is unclear. V was trimmed by 2 bases and J by 7 bases, leaving 9 bases between them. The V gene's germline CDR1 is SEHNR and CDR2 FQNEAQ (reference sequence). This CDR3 has 12 amino acids. Supplemented by reference TRBV7-9 and TRBJ2-7, the full variable domain reads DTGVSQNPRHKITKRGQNVTFRCDPISEHNRLYWYRQTLGQGPEFLTYFQNEAQLEKSRLLSDRFSAERPKGSFSTLEIQRTEQGDSAMYLCASSLLQREQYFGPGTRLTVT.

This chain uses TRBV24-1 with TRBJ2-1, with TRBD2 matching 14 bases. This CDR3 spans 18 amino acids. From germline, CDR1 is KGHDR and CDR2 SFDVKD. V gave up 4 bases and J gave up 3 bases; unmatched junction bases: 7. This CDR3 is CATSDPGLAGGSYNEQFF. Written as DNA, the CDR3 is TGTGCCACCAGTGACCCTGGACTAGCGGGAGGTAGCTACAATGAGCAGTTCTTC.